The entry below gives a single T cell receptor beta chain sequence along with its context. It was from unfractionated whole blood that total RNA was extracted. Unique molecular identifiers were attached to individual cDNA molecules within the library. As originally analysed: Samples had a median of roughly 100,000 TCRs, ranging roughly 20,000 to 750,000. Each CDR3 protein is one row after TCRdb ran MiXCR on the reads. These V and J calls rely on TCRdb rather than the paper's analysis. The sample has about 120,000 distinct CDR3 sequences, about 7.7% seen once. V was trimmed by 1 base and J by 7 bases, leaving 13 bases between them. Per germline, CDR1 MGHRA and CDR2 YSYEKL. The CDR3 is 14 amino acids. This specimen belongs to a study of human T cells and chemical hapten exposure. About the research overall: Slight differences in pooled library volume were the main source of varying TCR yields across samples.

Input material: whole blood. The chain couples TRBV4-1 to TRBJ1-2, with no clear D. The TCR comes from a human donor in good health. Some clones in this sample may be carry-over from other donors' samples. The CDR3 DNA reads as TGCGCCAGCAGCCAAGTGGGCAGGTTGTCTGGCTACACCTTC. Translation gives CASSQVGRLSGYTF.